This TCR beta chain was sequenced for a study of CD4 T cells in relation to SARS-CoV-2 and coronaviruses. Looking at the study overall: Shared crossreactive spike epitopes were mapped to their HLA restriction.

The repertoire was sequenced with immunoSEQ multiplex PCR; TCRdb's copy has only in-frame clones and lacks some. The top ten clones hold 1.1% to 1.5% of a sample with about 59,000 clones, around 86% of them seen once. The CDR3 runs 15 residues. Germline CDR1 is SEHNR and CDR2 is FQNEAQ (reference sequence). V was cut by 6 bases and J by 1 base, with 15 bases left in between. Before the COVID-19 pandemic, during about 2010-2019, CD4+ T cells were taken from unexposed donors. What was sequenced was memory CD4+ T cells from PBMCs. The J gene is TRBJ1-1, the V gene TRBV7-9; no definite D call. The TCR originated in a human donor in good health. The CDR3 sequence is CASRGGHKPNTEAFF. CDR3 coding DNA: TGTGCCAGCAGAGGTGGGCACAAACCGAACACTGAAGCTTTCTTT.